Given below is one TCR beta chain in context. Described time point: blood 2 weeks post-SBRT. The treatment: 15 Gy SBRT to primary tumor, nephrectomy 4 weeks later. The sample is drawn from a study of radiation and T cells in renal cell carcinoma. This CDR3 spans 14 amino acids. Germline V gene sequence: CDR1 SGHAT, CDR2 FQNNGV. V lost 3 bases to trimming and J lost 3 bases; unmatched junction nucleotides: 1. Data came from immunoSEQ multiplex PCR; TCRdb stores just in-frame clones and leaves some out. This sample has more than 100,000 clones, with 70% to 90% found just once. This sequence joins TRBV11-2 and TRBJ2-4, with 8 bases that match TRBD2. The source was blood, collected from a patient whose treatment included radiotherapy and nephrectomy. The origin of this receptor is an older woman with renal cell carcinoma. The DNA of the CDR3 is TGTGCCAGCAGCTTTGGGACTAGCAAAAACATTCAGTACTTC. Amino acids: CASSFGTSKNIQYF.